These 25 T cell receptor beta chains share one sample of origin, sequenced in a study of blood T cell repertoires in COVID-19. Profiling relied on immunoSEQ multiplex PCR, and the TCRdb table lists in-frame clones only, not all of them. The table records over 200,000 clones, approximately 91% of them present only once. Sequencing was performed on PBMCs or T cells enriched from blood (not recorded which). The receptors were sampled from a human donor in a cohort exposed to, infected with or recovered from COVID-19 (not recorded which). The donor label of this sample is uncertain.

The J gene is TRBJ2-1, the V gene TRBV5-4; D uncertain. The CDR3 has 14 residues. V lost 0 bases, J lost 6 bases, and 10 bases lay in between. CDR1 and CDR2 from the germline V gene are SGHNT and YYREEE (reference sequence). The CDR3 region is CASSLGGSFNEQFF. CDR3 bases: TGTGCCAGCAGCTTGGGTGGTAGCTTCAATGAGCAGTTCTTC.

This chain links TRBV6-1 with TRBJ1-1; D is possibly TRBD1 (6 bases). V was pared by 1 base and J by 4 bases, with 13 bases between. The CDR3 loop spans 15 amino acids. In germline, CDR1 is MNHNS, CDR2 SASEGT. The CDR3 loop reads CASSEGRQARTEAFF. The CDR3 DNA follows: TGTGCCAGCAGTGAAGGAAGACAGGCTCGCACTGAAGCTTTCTTT.

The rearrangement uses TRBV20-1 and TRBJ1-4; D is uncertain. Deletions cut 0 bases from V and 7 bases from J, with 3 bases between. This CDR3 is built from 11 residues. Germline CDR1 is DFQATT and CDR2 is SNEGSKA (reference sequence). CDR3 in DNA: TGCAGTGCTAGAGATAGTGAAAAACTGTTTTTT. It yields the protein CSARDSEKLFF.

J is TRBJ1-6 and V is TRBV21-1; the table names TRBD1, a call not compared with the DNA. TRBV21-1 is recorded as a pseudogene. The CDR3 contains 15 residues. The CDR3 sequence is CASNPQRQGKSPLHF. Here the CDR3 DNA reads TGTGCCAGCAATCCCCAAAGACAGGGAAAATCACCCCTCCACTTT.

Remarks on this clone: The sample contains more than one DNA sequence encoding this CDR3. In nucleotides, the CDR3 is TGTGCCAGTAGTATTGCGGGAAATCAGCCCCAGCATTTT. It yields the protein CASSIAGNQPQHF. The chain has TRBV19 and TRBJ1-5, with D unresolved. Trimming stripped 3 bases from V and 4 bases from J, with 7 bases between. Germline V gene sequence: CDR1 LNHDA, CDR2 SQIVND (reference sequence). There are 13 residues in the CDR3. The full variable domain, rest sourced from reference TRBV19 and TRBJ1-5, is DGGITQSPKYLFRKEGQNVTLSCEQNLNHDAMYWYRQDPGQGLRLIYYSQIVNDFQKGDIAEGYSVSREKKESFPLTVTSAQKNPTAFYLCASSIAGNQPQHFGDGTRLSIL.

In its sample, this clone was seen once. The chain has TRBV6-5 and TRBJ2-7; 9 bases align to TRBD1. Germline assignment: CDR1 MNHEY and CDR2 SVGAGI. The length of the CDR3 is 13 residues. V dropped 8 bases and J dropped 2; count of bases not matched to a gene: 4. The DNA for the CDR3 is TGTGCCAGCCGGACAGGGGATACCTACGAGCAGTACTTC. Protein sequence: CASRTGDTYEQYF.

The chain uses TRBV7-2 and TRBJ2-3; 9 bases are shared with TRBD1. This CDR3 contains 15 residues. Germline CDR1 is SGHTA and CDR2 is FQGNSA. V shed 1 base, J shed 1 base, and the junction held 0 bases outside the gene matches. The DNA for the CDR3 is TGTGCCAGCAGCTTAGACAGGGGGCGCACAGATACGCAGTATTTT. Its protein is CASSLDRGRTDTQYF.

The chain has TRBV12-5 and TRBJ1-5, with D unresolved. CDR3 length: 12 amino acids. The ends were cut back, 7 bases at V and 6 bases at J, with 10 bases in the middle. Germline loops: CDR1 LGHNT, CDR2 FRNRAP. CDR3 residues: CASALTGQPQHF. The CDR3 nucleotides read TGTGCTAGTGCCTTAACGGGTCAGCCCCAGCATTTT.

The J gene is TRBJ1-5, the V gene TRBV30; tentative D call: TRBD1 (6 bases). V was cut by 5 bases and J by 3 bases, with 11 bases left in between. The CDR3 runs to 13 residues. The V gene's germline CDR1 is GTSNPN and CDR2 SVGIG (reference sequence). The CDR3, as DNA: TGTGCCTGGGAGGACAGCCACAATCAGCCCCAGCATTTT. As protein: CAWEDSHNQPQHF. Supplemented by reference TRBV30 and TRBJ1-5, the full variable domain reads SQTIHQWPATLVQPVGSPLSLECTVEGTSNPNLYWYRQAAGRGLQLLFYSVGIGQISSEVPQNLSASRPQDRQFILSSKKLLLSDSGFYLCAWEDSHNQPQHFGDGTRLSIL.

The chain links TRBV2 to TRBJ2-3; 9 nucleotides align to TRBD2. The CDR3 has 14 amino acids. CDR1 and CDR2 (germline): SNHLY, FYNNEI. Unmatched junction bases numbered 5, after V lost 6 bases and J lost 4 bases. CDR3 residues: CASRGLAAPDTQYF. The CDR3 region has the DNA TGTGCCAGCAGGGGACTAGCCGCTCCAGATACGCAGTATTTT. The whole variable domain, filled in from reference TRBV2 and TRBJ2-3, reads EPEVTQTPSHQVTQMGQEVILRCVPISNHLYFYWYRQILGQKVEFLVSFYNNEISEKSEIFDDQFSVERPDGSNFTLKIRSTKLEDSAMYFCASRGLAAPDTQYFGPGTRLTVL.

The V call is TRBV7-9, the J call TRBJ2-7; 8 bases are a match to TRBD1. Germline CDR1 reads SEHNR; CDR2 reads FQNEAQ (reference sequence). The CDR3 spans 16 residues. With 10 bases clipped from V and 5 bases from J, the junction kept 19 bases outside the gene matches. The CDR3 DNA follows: TGTGCCACCCACCATCCTCGGGACAGGCTGGTCGACGAGCAGTACTTC. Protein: CATHHPRDRLVDEQYF.

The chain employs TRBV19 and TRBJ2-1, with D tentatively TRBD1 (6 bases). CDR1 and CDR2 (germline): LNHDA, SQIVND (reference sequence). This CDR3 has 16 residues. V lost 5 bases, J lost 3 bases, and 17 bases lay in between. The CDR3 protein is CASSGGTGTLYNEQFF. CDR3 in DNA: TGTGCCAGTAGTGGGGGAACAGGGACCCTCTACAATGAGCAGTTCTTC.

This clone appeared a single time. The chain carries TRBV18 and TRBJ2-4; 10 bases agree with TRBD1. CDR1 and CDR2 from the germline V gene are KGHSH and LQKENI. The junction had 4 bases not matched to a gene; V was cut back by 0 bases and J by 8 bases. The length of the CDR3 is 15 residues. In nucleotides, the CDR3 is TGTGCCAGCTCACCACCGGGACAGGGGAGATACATTCAGTACTTC. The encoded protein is CASSPPGQGRYIQYF.

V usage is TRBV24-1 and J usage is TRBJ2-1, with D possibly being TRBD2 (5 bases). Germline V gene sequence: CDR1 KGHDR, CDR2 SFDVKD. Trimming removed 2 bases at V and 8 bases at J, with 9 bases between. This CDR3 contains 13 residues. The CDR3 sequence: CATSDSPGDEQFF. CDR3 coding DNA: TGTGCCACCAGTGATTCCCCCGGGGATGAGCAGTTCTTC.

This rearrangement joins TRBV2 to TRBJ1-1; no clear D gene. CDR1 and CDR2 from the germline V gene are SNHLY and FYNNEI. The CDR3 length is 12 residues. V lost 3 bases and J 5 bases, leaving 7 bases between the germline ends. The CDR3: CASSEGSTEAFF. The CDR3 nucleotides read TGTGCCAGCAGTGAGGGGAGTACTGAAGCTTTCTTT.

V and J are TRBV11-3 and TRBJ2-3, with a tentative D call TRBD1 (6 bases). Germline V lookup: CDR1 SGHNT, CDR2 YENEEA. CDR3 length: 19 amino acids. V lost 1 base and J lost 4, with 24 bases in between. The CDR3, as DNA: TGTGCCAGCAGCTTAGCCCATGAACAGGGTCCTTTTGGGCCAGATACGCAGTATTTT. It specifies CASSLAHEQGPFGPDTQYF.

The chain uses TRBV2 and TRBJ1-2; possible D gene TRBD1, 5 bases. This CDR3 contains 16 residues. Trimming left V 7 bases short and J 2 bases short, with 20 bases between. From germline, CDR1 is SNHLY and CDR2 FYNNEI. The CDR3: CASIGGMSGANYGYTF. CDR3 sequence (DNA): TGTGCCAGCATTGGGGGGATGAGTGGGGCGAACTATGGCTACACCTTC.

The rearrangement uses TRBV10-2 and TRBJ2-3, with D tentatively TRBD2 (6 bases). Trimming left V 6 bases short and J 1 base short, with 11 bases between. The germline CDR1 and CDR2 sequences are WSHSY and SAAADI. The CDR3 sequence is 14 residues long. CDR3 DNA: TGCGCCAGCAGGGGACTGTACGGCACAGATACGCAGTATTTT. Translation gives CASRGLYGTDTQYF.

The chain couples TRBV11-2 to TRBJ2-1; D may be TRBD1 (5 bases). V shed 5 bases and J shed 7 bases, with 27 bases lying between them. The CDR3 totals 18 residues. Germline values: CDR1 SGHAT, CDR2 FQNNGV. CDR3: CASSPAFKRTRLKNEQFF. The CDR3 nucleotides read TGTGCCAGCAGCCCGGCGTTTAAAAGGACACGGTTAAAGAATGAGCAGTTCTTC.

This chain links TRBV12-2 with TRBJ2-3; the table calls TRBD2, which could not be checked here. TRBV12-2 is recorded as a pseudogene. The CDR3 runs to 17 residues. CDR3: CASRLEELAGGSDTQYF. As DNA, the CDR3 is TGTGCAAGTCGCTTAGAAGAACTAGCGGGGGGTTCAGATACGCAGTATTTT.

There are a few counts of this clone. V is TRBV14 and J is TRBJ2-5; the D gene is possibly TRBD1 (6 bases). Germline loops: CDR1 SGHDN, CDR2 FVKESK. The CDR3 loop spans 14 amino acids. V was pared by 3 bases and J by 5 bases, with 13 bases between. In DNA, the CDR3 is TGTGCCAGCAGCCAGGGGGCGCGGTCGGAGACCCAGTACTTC. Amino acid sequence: CASSQGARSETQYF.

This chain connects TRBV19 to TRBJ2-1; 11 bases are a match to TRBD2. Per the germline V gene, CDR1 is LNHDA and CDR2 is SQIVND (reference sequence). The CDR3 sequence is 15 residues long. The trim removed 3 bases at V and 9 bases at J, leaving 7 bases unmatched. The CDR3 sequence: CASSISGGAGIEQFF. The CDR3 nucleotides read TGTGCCAGTAGTATTAGCGGGGGGGCGGGTATTGAGCAGTTCTTC.

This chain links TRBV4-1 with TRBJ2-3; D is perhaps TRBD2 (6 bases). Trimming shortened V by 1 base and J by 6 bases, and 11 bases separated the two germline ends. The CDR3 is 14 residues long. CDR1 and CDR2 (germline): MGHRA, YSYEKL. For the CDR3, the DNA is TGCGCCAGCAGCCAAGCGCTCCGGGGGGATACGCAGTATTTT. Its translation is CASSQALRGDTQYF.

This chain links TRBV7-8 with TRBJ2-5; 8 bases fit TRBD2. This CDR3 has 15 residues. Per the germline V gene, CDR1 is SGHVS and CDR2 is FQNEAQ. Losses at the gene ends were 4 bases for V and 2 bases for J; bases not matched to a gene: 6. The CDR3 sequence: CASSYLGGEQETQYF. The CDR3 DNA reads TGTGCCAGCAGCTATCTCGGGGGGGAGCAAGAGACCCAGTACTTC.

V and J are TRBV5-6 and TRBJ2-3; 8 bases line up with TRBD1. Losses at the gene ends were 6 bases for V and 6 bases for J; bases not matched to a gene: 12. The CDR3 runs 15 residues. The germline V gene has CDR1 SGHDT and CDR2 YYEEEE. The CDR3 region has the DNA TGTGCCAGCACCAACCCAGGGGGCGCGGCGGATACGCAGTATTTT. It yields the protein CASTNPGGAADTQYF.